A single TCR beta chain is shown here with its context. Antigen unknown. Method: immunoSEQ multiplex PCR; TCRdb's copy keeps in-frame clones and lacks some. Of tens of thousands of clones listed, about 88% are singletons. This specimen belongs to a study of OX40 agonist ivuxolimab in advanced cancers. Study as a whole: Intravenous ivuxolimab at 0.01 to 10 mg/kg was given to patients every 2 weeks. Each dose-escalation patient presented with hepatocellular carcinoma, melanoma, renal cell or head and neck cancer. Study findings and constraints: It was also the case that some nonresponders had low normalized T-cell clonal expansion. There was clonal expansion of CD4+ and CD8+ blood T cells by week 6 at 0.1 to 3.0 mg/kg.

The ends were cut back, 0 bases at V and 0 bases at J, with 6 bases in the middle. This CDR3 has 14 residues. The germline CDR1 and CDR2 sequences are SGHNT and YYREEE (reference sequence). V usage is TRBV5-4 and J usage is TRBJ1-1, with D unclear. The sample in question was CD4+ or CD8+ T cells sorted from blood, obtained in a trial of the OX40 agonist ivuxolimab. The receptor was isolated from an adult with an advanced solid tumor such as melanoma, head and neck, liver or kidney cancer. The CDR3 protein is CASSLDVLNTEAFF. DNA of the CDR3: TGTGCCAGCAGCTTGGACGTTCTGAACACTGAAGCTTTCTTT.